These 30 T cell receptor beta chains originate from one sample sequenced in a study of control samples from healthy donors and cancer patients. The protocol was immunoSEQ multiplex PCR, while the TCRdb copy is restricted to in-frame clones and leaves out a portion. Of 150,000 to 200,000 clones in the sample, 85% to 90% are singletons; the top ten hold around 5%. Sequenced sample: blood. Receptors originate from a woman aged 25 to 45 in good health.

The chain combines TRBV20-1 with TRBJ2-7; D is unresolved. The V gene lost 4 bases and the J gene lost 4 bases, with 5 bases spanning the gap. Germline assignment: CDR1 DFQATT and CDR2 SNEGSKA (reference sequence). The CDR3 runs 10 residues. The CDR3 coding sequence is TGCAGTGCTATTCAGTACGAGCAGTACTTC. Translating gives CSAIQYEQYF.

The chain carries TRBV7-8 and TRBJ2-1; D is unclear. V lost 0 bases and J 3 bases, leaving 3 bases between the germline ends. The CDR3 totals 13 residues. Germline loops: CDR1 SGHVS, CDR2 FQNEAQ. As DNA, the CDR3 is TGTGCCAGCAGCTTAGCTATCTACAATGAGCAGTTCTTC. It yields the protein CASSLAIYNEQFF.

This sequence joins TRBV5-4 and TRBJ2-1; TRBD2 agrees at 8 bases. There are 13 residues in the CDR3. J was trimmed by 14 bases and V by 0 bases; bases with no gene match: 7. The germline CDR1 and CDR2 sequences are SGHNT and YYREEE (reference sequence). In DNA, the CDR3 is TGTGCCAGCAGCTTGGCCGGGAGGGAGGGTAAGTTCTTC. This codes for CASSLAGREGKFF.

The chain is built from TRBV24-1 and TRBJ2-5, with 9 bases identical to TRBD2. The germline CDR1 and CDR2 sequences are KGHDR and SFDVKD. J gave up 3 bases and V 3 bases, and 1 base lay outside the gene matches. The CDR3 totals 14 residues. This CDR3 is CATSDRLAEETQYF. The CDR3 nucleotides are TGTGCCACCAGTGATAGACTAGCGGAAGAGACCCAGTACTTC.

The V gene is TRBV10-3, the J gene TRBJ2-3; 8 bases fit TRBD1. The CDR3 covers 14 residues. V lost 11 bases and J lost 8; bases outside the gene matches: 15. Germline CDR1 reads ENHRY; CDR2 reads SYGVKD. CDR3: CAARPGQAALTQYF. Written as DNA, the CDR3 is TGTGCCGCGCGCCCGGGACAGGCCGCTCTTACGCAGTATTTT.

The chain has TRBV21-1 and TRBJ1-4. TRBV21-1 is designated a pseudogene. The CDR3 has 17 amino acids. In DNA form, the CDR3 reads TGTGCCAGCAGCAAATTCGAGATTACGGCAACTAATGAAAAACTGTTTTTT. Its protein product is CASSKFEITATNEKLFF.

The DNA of the CDR3 is TGTGCCAGCAGCCCGACAGGGTCCGAGCAGTACTTC. Amino acids: CASSPTGSEQYF. The genes are TRBV9 and TRBJ2-7, with 7 bases lining up with TRBD1. V trimming: 4 bases; J trimming: 6 bases; junction bases outside the gene matches: 4. The germline V gene encodes CDR1 SGDLS and CDR2 YYNGEE. CDR3 size: 12 residues. Based on the CDR3 plus reference TRBV9 and TRBJ2-7, the full variable domain is DSGVTQTPKHLITATGQRVTLRCSPRSGDLSVYWYQQSLDQGLQFLIQYYNGEERAKGNILERFSAQQFPDLHSELNLSSLELGDSALYFCASSPTGSEQYFGPGTRLTVT.

The table lists this clone with a count of one. The J gene is TRBJ2-5, the V gene TRBV12-5; D is unresolved. From germline, CDR1 is LGHNT and CDR2 FRNRAP. V was clipped by 6 bases and J by 1 base, with 12 bases between them. This CDR3 region has 14 residues. As DNA, the CDR3 is TGTGCTAGTGGCCCGGAGTGGTCCCAAGAGACCCAGTACTTC. This encodes CASGPEWSQETQYF.

This chain uses TRBV28 with TRBJ2-7, with D possibly being TRBD1 (5 bases). The V gene's germline CDR1 is MDHEN and CDR2 SYDVKM. The CDR3 covers 14 residues. Trimming left V 2 bases short and J 5 bases short, with 13 bases between. For the CDR3, the DNA is TGTGCCAGCAGTTTAACGGCAGGGAAGAACGAGCAGTACTTC. Translating gives CASSLTAGKNEQYF.

This clone has only a few counts. This chain joins TRBV23-1 and TRBJ1-4, with a possible D match to TRBD1 (6 bases). TRBV23-1 qualifies as an ORF whose function is uncertain. The CDR3 is 15 residues long. V lost 2 bases to trimming and J lost 8 bases, with 15 bases between them. The CDR3 loop reads CASSQPGHFGEKLFF. Written as DNA, the CDR3 is TGCGCCAGCAGTCAACCGGGACACTTCGGCGAAAAACTGTTTTTT.

The chain joins TRBV29-1 to TRBJ2-6; no firm D call. The CDR3 runs 17 residues. The germline gives CDR1 SQVTM, CDR2 ANQGSEA. Trimming took 6 bases from V and 0 from J, leaving 18 bases between them. This chain's CDR3 is CSVLGSSPSSGANVLTF. The CDR3 nucleotides read TGCAGCGTCCTGGGGTCATCGCCGAGCTCTGGGGCCAACGTCCTGACTTTC.

This chain uses TRBV27 with TRBJ1-5; D is possibly TRBD1 (5 bases). The CDR3 runs 14 residues. V lost 8 bases to trimming and J lost 5 bases, with 16 bases between them. From germline, CDR1 is MNHEY and CDR2 SMNVEV (reference sequence). The CDR3 is CASQPSEGHQPQHF. The CDR3 DNA reads as TGTGCCAGCCAACCGTCAGAGGGACATCAGCCCCAGCATTTT.

The rearrangement links TRBV11-3 to TRBJ1-2; D unclear. CDR3 length equals 12 residues. Trimming shortened V by 5 bases and J by 4 bases, and 8 bases separated the two germline ends. CDR1 is SGHNT, CDR2 YENEEA, per germline. CDR3: CASSLSGYGYTF. The CDR3, as DNA: TGTGCCAGCAGCCTATCAGGCTATGGCTACACCTTC. Together with reference TRBV11-3 and TRBJ1-2, the CDR3 gives the full variable domain: EAGVVQSPRYKIIEKKQPVAFWCNPISGHNTLYWYLQNLGQGPELLIRYENEEAVDDSQLPKDRFSAERLKGVDSTLKIQPAELGDSAVYLCASSLSGYGYTFGSGTRLTVV.

The CDR3 sequence is CASSRHRDSPLHF. The CDR3 DNA is TGTGCCAGCTCTCGACACAGGGACTCACCCCTCCACTTT. The chain employs TRBV18 and TRBJ1-6, with a possible D match to TRBD1 (6 bases). Per germline, CDR1 KGHSH and CDR2 LQKENI. The CDR3 consists of 13 residues. The ends were cut back, 6 bases at V and 10 bases at J, with 13 bases in the middle.

The V gene is TRBV2, the J gene TRBJ1-6; weak D call: TRBD1 (5 bases). The CDR3 is 14 amino acids. Germline V gives CDR1 SNHLY, CDR2 FYNNEI. Trimming shortened V by 7 bases and J by 6 bases, and 13 bases separated the two germline ends. The CDR3 loop is CASIARDPNSPLHF. DNA for the CDR3: TGTGCCAGCATTGCCCGGGACCCTAATTCACCCCTCCACTTT.

The chain recombines TRBV5-1 with TRBJ2-1; 9 bases are a match to TRBD1. This CDR3 is built from 15 residues. J gave up 7 bases and V 1 base, and 6 bases lay outside the gene matches. CDR1 SGHRS and CDR2 YFSETQ come from the germline V gene. The CDR3 region is CASSLRGDRVNEQFF. The CDR3 DNA reads TGCGCCAGCAGCTTGAGGGGGGACAGGGTTAATGAGCAGTTCTTC.

The genes are TRBV5-4 and TRBJ2-2, with no clear D. Trimming removed 0 bases from V and 4 bases from J, with 7 bases in between. Germline loops: CDR1 SGHNT, CDR2 YYREEE (reference sequence). The CDR3 has 14 amino acids. The CDR3 loop reads CASSLAAATGELFF. CDR3 DNA: TGTGCCAGCAGCTTGGCCGCAGCCACCGGGGAGCTGTTTTTT.

The chain combines TRBV5-1 with TRBJ2-5; D is undetermined. The CDR3 has 15 residues. Germline-derived CDR1 and CDR2 are SGHRS and YFSETQ. V lost 2 bases, J lost 0 bases, and 11 bases lay in between. The CDR3 DNA is TGCGCCAGCAGCTTTATCTGGACGGACCAAGAGACCCAGTACTTC. Protein sequence: CASSFIWTDQETQYF.

There are a few counts of this clone. Other DNA sequences of this sample code for an identical CDR3. J is TRBJ2-7 and V is TRBV25-1, with D perhaps matching TRBD1 (5 bases). The CDR3 spans 12 residues. The V gene's germline CDR1 is MGHDK and CDR2 SYGVNS. V lost 6 bases to trimming and J lost 4 bases, with 10 bases between them. DNA for the CDR3: TGTGCCAGCAGCCCGACAGAGTACGAGCAGTACTTC. Translating gives CASSPTEYEQYF.

The V and J genes are TRBV6-2 or TRBV6-3 and TRBJ1-2; a possible D gene is TRBD1 (6 bases). Germline V gene sequence: CDR1 MNHEY, CDR2 SVGEGT. CDR3 length: 16 residues. V lost 2 bases and J 2 bases, leaving 15 bases between the germline ends. The CDR3 bases are TGTGCCAGCAGTTACCCTCCGAACGACAGGAACTATGGCTACACCTTC. Translation gives CASSYPPNDRNYGYTF.

The chain links TRBV7-9 to TRBJ2-7; the D call may be TRBD1 or TRBD2 (6 bases each). Looked up from germline, CDR1 is SEHNR and CDR2 is FQNEAQ (reference sequence). This CDR3 is 14 amino acids long. Trimming shortened V by 9 bases and J by 9 bases, and 24 bases separated the two germline ends. The CDR3: CARPIRWGAIWQYV. CDR3 nucleotides: TGTGCCAGGCCCATTAGGTGGGGGGCGATTTGGCAGTACGTC.

The J gene is TRBJ2-7, the V gene TRBV4-1; 9 nucleotides align to TRBD1. The V gene end was trimmed by 1 base and the J gene end by 3 bases; junction bases not matched to a gene: 4. Germline CDR1 and CDR2: MGHRA and YSYEKL. CDR3 length equals 15 residues. CDR3 in amino acids: CASSQGRTGVYEQYV. The CDR3 DNA sequence: TGCGCCAGCAGCCAAGGGCGGACAGGGGTCTACGAGCAGTACGTC.

This chain links TRBV19 with TRBJ2-1, with D uncertain. Germline CDR1 LNHDA, CDR2 SQIVND (reference sequence). V was cut by 6 bases and J by 10 bases, with 13 bases left in between. The CDR3 is 12 amino acids. The CDR3 DNA is TGTGCCAGTAGGCATGGGCGCCGAGAGCAGTTCTTC. This encodes CASRHGRREQFF.

This chain joins TRBV7-8 and TRBJ1-6, with 8 nucleotides matching TRBD1. Germline V CDR1 and CDR2: SGHVS, FQNEAQ. Germline trimming cut 4 bases from V and 10 bases from J; bases unmatched to any gene: 12. The CDR3 loop spans 16 amino acids. The CDR3 protein is CASSSQTGARRSPLHF. CDR3 DNA sequence: TGTGCCAGCAGCTCCCAGACAGGGGCAAGGCGGTCACCCCTCCACTTT.

The chain carries TRBV4-1 and TRBJ2-5; 8 bases map to TRBD2. This CDR3 comprises 16 residues. Germline V CDR1 and CDR2: MGHRA, YSYEKL. Trimming cost V 0 bases and J 2 bases; bases outside gene matches: 5. The CDR3 loop is CASSQETLAGQETQYF. The CDR3 coding sequence is TGCGCCAGCAGCCAAGAGACCTTAGCGGGGCAAGAGACCCAGTACTTC.

V and J are TRBV28 and TRBJ2-7; D is perhaps TRBD2 (6 bases). Germline loops: CDR1 MDHEN, CDR2 SYDVKM. The CDR3 spans 14 residues. Trimming took off 6 bases at V and 3 bases at J, with 15 bases between the two ends. CDR3 residues: CASRVDKRVYEQYF. The CDR3 coding sequence is TGTGCCAGCAGGGTGGACAAGCGGGTCTACGAGCAGTACTTC.

This clone came up once. The chain carries TRBV9 and TRBJ2-3, with 10 bases aligning to TRBD2. The CDR3 is made up of 17 amino acids. The germline V gene encodes CDR1 SGDLS and CDR2 YYNGEE. V was clipped by 2 bases and J by 2 bases; unmatched bases: 8. CDR3 DNA: TGTGCCAGCAGCGTGGGGGTAGCGGGAGGCAACACAGATACGCAGTATTTT. Its translation: CASSVGVAGGNTDTQYF.

The chain combines TRBV3-1 (or the pseudogene TRBV3-2) with TRBJ2-3; D unclear. CDR1 is LGHDT, CDR2 YNNKEL, per germline (reference sequence). The V end was cut by 6 bases, the J end by 0 bases, with 13 bases between. The CDR3 contains 15 residues. For the CDR3, the DNA is TGTGCCAGCAGGAGAGGCACGGGTAGCACAGATACGCAGTATTTT. Protein: CASRRGTGSTDTQYF.

The chain is built from TRBV7-9 and TRBJ1-1, with D tentatively TRBD1 (6 bases). The germline V and J ends were trimmed by 4 bases and 1 base, with 13 bases remaining between them. This CDR3 comprises 15 residues. Germline V lookup: CDR1 SEHNR, CDR2 FQNEAQ (reference sequence). CDR3 nucleotide sequence: TGTGCCAGCAGCTGGGTCTTGGGGGCGAACACTGAAGCTTTCTTT. Residues: CASSWVLGANTEAFF.

This chain joins TRBV6-5 and TRBJ2-3; possibly TRBD2 for D (5 bases). CDR1 and CDR2 from the germline V gene are MNHEY and SVGAGI. The V and J ends lost 8 bases and 5 bases respectively, with 14 bases between them. The CDR3 has 13 amino acids. The chain's CDR3 is CASRPVAGDTQYF. In nucleotides, the CDR3 is TGTGCCAGCCGTCCCGTGGCGGGAGATACGCAGTATTTT.